This T cell receptor beta chain was sequenced during a study of low-dose radiotherapy and immunotherapy resistance in tumors. About the research overall: It was 1 Gy per fraction every two weeks that Cohort 2 received, adding up to 13 Gy over 26 weeks.

This CDR3 has 17 amino acids. Time point noted: after trial treatment. Treatment described: LDRT plus nivolumab, ipilimumab, low-dose cyclophosphamide and aspirin (RACIN trial). It was nivolumab, ipilimumab, aspirin, low-dose cyclophosphamide and low-dose radiotherapy that donors received. The TCRs were subjected to amplification over about 20 PCR cycles employing a constant-region primer in conjunction with a V-primer adapter. TCRdb analysed the reads with MiXCR anew, one entry per CDR3 protein. The sample lists roughly 50,000 distinct CDR3 sequences; approximately 31% were seen once. As to this clonotype: The junction departs from the called germline gene at one end, perhaps through a read error.

This clonotype originated in a male donor with rectosigmoid adenocarcinoma. The chain is built from TRBV12-3 or TRBV12-4 and TRBJ2-7, with 7 bases fitting TRBD1. The material was PBMCs, obtained after low-dose radiotherapy plus immunotherapy. DNA of the CDR3: TGTGCCAGCAGTCGACAGGGATTCGGGAATAGCCCGAACGAGCTGTACTTC. It encodes CASSRQGFGNSPNELYF.